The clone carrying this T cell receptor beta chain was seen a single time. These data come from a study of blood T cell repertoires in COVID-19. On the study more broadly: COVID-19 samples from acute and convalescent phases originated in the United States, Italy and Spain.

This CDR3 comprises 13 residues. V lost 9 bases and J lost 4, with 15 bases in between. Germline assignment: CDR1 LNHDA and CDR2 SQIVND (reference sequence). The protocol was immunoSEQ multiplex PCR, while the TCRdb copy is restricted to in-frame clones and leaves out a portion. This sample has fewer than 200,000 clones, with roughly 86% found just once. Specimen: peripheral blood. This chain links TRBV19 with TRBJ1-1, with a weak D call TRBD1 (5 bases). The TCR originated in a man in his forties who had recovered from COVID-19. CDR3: CASNLAGTTEAFF. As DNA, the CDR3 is TGTGCCAGCAACCTGGCGGGGACCACTGAAGCTTTCTTT.